The present entry profiles one T cell receptor (beta chain) with its context. Its target is unknown. Germline lookup yields CDR1 SGHTA and CDR2 FQGNSA. The CDR3 runs 13 residues. J lost 5 bases, V lost 3 bases, and 0 bases had no gene match. This sample was included in a study of CD4 T cells in relation to SARS-CoV-2 and coronaviruses. As for the study in general: ViraFEST: approximately 10-day antigen culture of PBMCs, then TCR beta CDR3 sequencing.

Unexposed donor CD4+ T cells date from 2011-2018, before the COVID-19 pandemic. Isolation of CD4+ T cells took place after roughly nine days in culture. Cells permitting, SARS-CoV-2 S/N and four cold-coronavirus spikes were tested on unexposed-donor CD4+ T cells. Libraries were prepared by immunoSEQ multiplex PCR; TCRdb keeps only in-frame clonotypes and omits some of them. The sample has roughly 15,000 clones; 70% to 80% are singletons. The receptor was derived from a human donor in good health. The chain combines TRBV7-2 with TRBJ2-1; TRBD1 matches at 8 bases. Sequencing input: CD4+ T cells from PBMCs, cultured in vitro. The CDR3 DNA follows: TGTGCCAGCAGCTTGGGACAGGACAATGAGCAGTTCTTC. Amino acids: CASSLGQDNEQFF.